The 8 T cell receptor beta chains listed next were all sequenced from one sample in a study of blood T cell repertoires in COVID-19. Assay used: immunoSEQ multiplex PCR; TCRdb lists only in-frame clones, some missing. The sample includes 300,000 to 400,000 clones, around 87% of them seen just once. Sequenced sample: PBMCs or T cells enriched from blood (not recorded which). These receptors all stem from a woman aged 30 to 39 with acute COVID-19.

This clone was detected only a few times. The chain links TRBV29-1 to TRBJ2-2; tentative D call: TRBD1 (6 bases). The CDR3 is 16 residues long. V was cut by 0 bases and J by 6 bases, with 17 bases left in between. CDR1 and CDR2 (germline): SQVTM, ANQGSEA. CDR3 loop: CSVEDFTGHHSGELFF. Written as DNA, the CDR3 is TGCAGCGTTGAAGATTTTACGGGACATCACTCCGGGGAGCTGTTTTTT.

V and J are TRBV12-3 or TRBV12-4 and TRBJ2-1; 9 nucleotides align to TRBD1. The J segment lost 8 bases and the V segment lost 5 bases, leaving 1 base of the junction unmatched. CDR3 length equals 12 residues. In nucleotides, the CDR3 is TGTGCCAGCAGTCGGGACAGGGATGAGCAGTTCTTC. Residues: CASSRDRDEQFF.

The chain carries TRBV19 and TRBJ1-1; unclear D gene. Trimming left V 4 bases short and J 1 base short, with 16 bases between. The CDR3 runs 16 residues. Germline loops: CDR1 LNHDA, CDR2 SQIVND (reference sequence). The CDR3 DNA sequence: TGTGCCAGTAGTACGTCGACACCTCAACGGAACACTGAAGCTTTCTTT. This gives the protein CASSTSTPQRNTEAFF.

The chain joins TRBV14 to TRBJ2-2; 8 bases align to TRBD1. Germline V gene data show CDR1 as SGHDN and CDR2 as FVKESK. The CDR3 is made up of 15 amino acids. J gave up 6 bases and V 4 bases, and 7 bases lay outside the gene matches. CDR3 DNA sequence: TGTGCCAGCAGCCGAGTTCTACAGGGGGCCGGGGAGCTGTTTTTT. Translating gives CASSRVLQGAGELFF.

This sequence joins TRBV9 and TRBJ1-4; D remains ambiguous. The CDR3 has 15 amino acids. Between the trimmed V and J ends, which lost 4 bases and 7 bases, there was a span of 17 bases. From germline, CDR1 is SGDLS and CDR2 YYNGEE. CDR3 loop: CASSTGPRVGEKLFF. The DNA of the CDR3 is TGTGCCAGCAGCACCGGTCCGAGGGTGGGTGAAAAACTGTTTTTT.

V is TRBV21-1 and J is TRBJ2-7; TRBD1 was called by the table and not checked on the DNA. TRBV21-1 is classified as a pseudogene. This CDR3 comprises 15 residues. The CDR3 here is CASSKGWAGIYEQYF. Written as DNA, the CDR3 is TGTGCCAGCAGCAAAGGTTGGGCAGGGATCTACGAGCAGTACTTC.

This clone has a single count. The CDR3: CASSTGLDSQGTYGYTF. Written as DNA, the CDR3 is TGTGCCAGCAGCACTGGATTGGACAGCCAAGGGACCTATGGCTACACCTTC. The rearrangement links TRBV7-9 to TRBJ1-2, with D possibly TRBD1 on 6 matching bases. Trimming cost V 5 bases and J 4 bases, with 23 bases left between them. The CDR3 runs to 17 residues. The germline V gene has CDR1 SEHNR and CDR2 FQNEAQ (reference sequence).

The chain carries TRBV6-6 and TRBJ1-5; no firm D call. V lost 0 bases and J 1 base, leaving 10 bases between the germline ends. CDR1 MNHNY and CDR2 SVGAGI come from the germline V gene (reference sequence). This CDR3 is 16 amino acids long. The CDR3, as DNA: TGTGCCAGCAGTTACTCGGGCCGGGAAAGCAATCAGCCCCAGCATTTT. Translation: CASSYSGRESNQPQHF.